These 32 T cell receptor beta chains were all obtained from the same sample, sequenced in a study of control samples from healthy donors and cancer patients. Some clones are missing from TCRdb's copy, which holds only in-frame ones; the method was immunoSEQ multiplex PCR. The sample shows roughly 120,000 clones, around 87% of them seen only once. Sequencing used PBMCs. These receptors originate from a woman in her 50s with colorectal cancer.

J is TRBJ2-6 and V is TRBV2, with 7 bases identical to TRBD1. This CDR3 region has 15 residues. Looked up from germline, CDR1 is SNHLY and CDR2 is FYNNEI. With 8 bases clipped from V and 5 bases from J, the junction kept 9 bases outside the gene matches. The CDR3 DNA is TGTGCCAGCGGCAAGGGGGCTCTTCGGGCCAACGTCCTGACTTTC. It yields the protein CASGKGALRANVLTF.

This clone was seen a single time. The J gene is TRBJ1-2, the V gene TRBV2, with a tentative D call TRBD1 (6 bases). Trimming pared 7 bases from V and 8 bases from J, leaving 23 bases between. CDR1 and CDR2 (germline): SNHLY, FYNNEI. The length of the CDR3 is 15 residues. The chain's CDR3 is CASIQGGGSAFGYTF. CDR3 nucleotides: TGTGCCAGCATCCAAGGCGGGGGCTCGGCCTTCGGCTACACCTTC.

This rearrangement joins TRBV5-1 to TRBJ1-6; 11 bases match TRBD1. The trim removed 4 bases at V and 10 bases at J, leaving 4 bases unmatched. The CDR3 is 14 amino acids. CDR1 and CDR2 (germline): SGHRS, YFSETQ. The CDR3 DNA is TGCGCCAGCAGCGGGGACAGGGGGGGGTCACCCCTCCACTTT. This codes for CASSGDRGGSPLHF. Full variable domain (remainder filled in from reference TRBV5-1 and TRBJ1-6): KAGVTQTPRYLIKTRGQQVTLSCSPISGHRSVSWYQQTPGQGLQFLFEYFSETQRNKGNFPGRFSGRQFSNSRSEMNVSTLELGDSALYLCASSGDRGGSPLHFGNGTRLTVT.

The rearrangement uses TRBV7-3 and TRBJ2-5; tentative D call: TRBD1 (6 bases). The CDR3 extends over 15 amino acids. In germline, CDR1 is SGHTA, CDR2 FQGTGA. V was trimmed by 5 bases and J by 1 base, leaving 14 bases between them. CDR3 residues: CASSPWAGAQETQYF. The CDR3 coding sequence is TGTGCCAGCAGCCCATGGGCAGGGGCCCAAGAGACCCAGTACTTC.

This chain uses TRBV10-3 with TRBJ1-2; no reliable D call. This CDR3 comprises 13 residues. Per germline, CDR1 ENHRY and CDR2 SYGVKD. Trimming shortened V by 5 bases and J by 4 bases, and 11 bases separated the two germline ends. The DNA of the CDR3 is TGTGCCATCAGTCCGGGCCAGATCTATGGCTACACCTTC. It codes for CAISPGQIYGYTF.

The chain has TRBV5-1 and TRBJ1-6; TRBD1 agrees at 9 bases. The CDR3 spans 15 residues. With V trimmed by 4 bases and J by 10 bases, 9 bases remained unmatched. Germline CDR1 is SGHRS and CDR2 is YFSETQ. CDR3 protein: CASSPSGTGNSPLHF. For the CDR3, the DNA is TGCGCCAGCAGCCCGTCCGGGACAGGGAACTCACCCCTCCACTTT.

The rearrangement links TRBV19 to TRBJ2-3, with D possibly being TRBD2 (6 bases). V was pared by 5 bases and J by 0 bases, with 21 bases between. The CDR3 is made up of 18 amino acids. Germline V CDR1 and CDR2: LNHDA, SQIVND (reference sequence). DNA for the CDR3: TGTGCCAGTAGTCTCCCGGGACTCACGGGGGTTAGCACAGATACGCAGTATTTT. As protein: CASSLPGLTGVSTDTQYF.

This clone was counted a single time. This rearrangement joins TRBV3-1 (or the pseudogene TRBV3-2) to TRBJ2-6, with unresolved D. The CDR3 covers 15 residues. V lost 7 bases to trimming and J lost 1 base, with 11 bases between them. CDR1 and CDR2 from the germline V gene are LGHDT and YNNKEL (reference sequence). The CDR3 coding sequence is TGTGCCAGCACCCAGCTCGGTTCTGGGGCCAACGTCCTGACTTTC. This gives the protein CASTQLGSGANVLTF.

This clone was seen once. DNA for the CDR3: TGTGCCACCAGTTCGGGGGGGGAGGGGCATCTTAAAGCCAAAAACATTCAGTACTTC. This sequence encodes CATSSGGEGHLKAKNIQYF. The rearrangement uses TRBV24-1 and TRBJ2-4; 8 bases match TRBD2. Trimming took 6 bases from V and 0 from J; bases not matched to a gene: 15. CDR1 and CDR2 from the germline V gene are KGHDR and SFDVKD. The CDR3 has 19 residues.

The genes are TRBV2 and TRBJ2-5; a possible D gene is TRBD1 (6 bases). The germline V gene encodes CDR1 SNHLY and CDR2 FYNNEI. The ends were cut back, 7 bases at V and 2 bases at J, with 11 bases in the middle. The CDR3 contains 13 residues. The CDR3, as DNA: TGTGCCAGCAAAGGACAGCCACAAGAGACCCAGTACTTC. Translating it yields CASKGQPQETQYF.

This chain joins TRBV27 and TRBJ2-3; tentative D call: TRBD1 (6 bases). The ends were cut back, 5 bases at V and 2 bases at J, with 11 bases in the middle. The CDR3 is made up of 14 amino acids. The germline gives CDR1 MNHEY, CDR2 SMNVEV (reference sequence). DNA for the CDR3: TGTGCCAGCAGTCACGGGACAATCACAGATACGCAGTATTTT. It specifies CASSHGTITDTQYF.

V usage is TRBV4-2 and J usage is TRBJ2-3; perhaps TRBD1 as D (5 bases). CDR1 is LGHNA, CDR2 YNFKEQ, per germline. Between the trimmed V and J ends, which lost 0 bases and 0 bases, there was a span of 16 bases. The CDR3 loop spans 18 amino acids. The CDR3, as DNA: TGTGCCAGCAGCCAAGATCAGGGCAATCAAGGGAGCACAGATACGCAGTATTTT. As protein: CASSQDQGNQGSTDTQYF.

The CDR3 DNA follows: TGTGCCAGCAGCTTACAGGGCGGTAACTACAATGAGCAGTTCTTC. Its protein is CASSLQGGNYNEQFF. The V call is TRBV7-6, the J call TRBJ2-1; D possibly corresponds to TRBD1 (5 bases). The CDR3 is made up of 15 amino acids. V was pared by 2 bases and J by 3 bases, with 11 bases between. Germline lookup yields CDR1 SGHVS and CDR2 FNYEAQ.

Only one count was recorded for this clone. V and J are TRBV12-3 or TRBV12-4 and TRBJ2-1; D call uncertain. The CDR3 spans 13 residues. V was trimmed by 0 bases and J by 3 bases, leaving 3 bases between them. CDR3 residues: CASSLANYNEQFF. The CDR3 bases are TGTGCCAGCAGTTTAGCGAACTACAATGAGCAGTTCTTC.

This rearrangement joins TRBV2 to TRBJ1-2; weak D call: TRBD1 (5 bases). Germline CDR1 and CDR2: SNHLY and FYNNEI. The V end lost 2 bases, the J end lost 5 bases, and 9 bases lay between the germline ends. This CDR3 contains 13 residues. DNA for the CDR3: TGTGCCAGCAGTGAAACGGGGGTTTATGGCTACACCTTC. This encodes CASSETGVYGYTF.

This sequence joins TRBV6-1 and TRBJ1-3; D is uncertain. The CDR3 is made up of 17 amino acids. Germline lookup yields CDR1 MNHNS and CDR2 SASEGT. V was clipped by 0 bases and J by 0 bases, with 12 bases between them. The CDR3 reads CASSEAFPGNSGNTIYF. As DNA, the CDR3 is TGTGCCAGCAGTGAAGCGTTTCCGGGAAACTCTGGAAACACCATATATTTT.

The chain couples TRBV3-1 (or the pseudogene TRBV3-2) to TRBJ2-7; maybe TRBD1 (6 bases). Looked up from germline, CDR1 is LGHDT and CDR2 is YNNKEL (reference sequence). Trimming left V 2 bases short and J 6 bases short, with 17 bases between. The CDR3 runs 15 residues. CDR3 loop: CASSQSDYGQSEQYF. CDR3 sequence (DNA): TGTGCCAGCAGCCAATCTGATTATGGACAGAGCGAGCAGTACTTC.

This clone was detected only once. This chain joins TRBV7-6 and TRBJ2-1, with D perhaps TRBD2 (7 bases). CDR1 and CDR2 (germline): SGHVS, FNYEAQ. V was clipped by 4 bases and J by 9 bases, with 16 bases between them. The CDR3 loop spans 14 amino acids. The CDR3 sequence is CASSWEGGRGEQFF. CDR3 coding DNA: TGTGCCAGCAGCTGGGAGGGTGGCAGGGGTGAGCAGTTCTTC. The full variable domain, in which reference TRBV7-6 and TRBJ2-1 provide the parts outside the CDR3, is GAGVSQSPRYKVTKRGQDVALRCDPISGHVSLYWYRQALGQGPEFLTYFNYEAQQDKSGLPNDRFSAERPEGSISTLTIQRTEQRDSAMYRCASSWEGGRGEQFFGPGTRLTVL.

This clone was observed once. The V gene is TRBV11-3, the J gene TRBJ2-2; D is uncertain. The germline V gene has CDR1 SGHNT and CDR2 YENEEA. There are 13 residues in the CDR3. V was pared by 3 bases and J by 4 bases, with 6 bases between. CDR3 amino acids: CASSFLSTGELFF. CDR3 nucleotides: TGTGCCAGCAGCTTTCTCTCCACCGGGGAGCTGTTTTTT.

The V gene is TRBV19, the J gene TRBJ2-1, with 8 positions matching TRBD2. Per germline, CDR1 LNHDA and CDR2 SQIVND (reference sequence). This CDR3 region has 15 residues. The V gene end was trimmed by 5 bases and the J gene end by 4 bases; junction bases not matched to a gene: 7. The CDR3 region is CASSSGGGNYNEQFF. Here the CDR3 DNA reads TGTGCCAGTAGTTCGGGCGGGGGGAATTACAATGAGCAGTTCTTC.

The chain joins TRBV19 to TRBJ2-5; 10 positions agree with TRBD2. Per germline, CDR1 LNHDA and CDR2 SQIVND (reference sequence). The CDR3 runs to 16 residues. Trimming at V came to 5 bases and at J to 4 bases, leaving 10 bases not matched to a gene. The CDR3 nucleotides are TGTGCCAGTAGTGCTTGGGCTAGCGGGAGTGGAGAGACCCAGTACTTC. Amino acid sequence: CASSAWASGSGETQYF.

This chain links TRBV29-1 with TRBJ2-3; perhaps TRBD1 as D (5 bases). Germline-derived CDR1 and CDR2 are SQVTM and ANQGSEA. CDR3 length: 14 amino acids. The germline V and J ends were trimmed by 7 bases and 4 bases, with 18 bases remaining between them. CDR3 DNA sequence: TGCAGCGGCGAATCAGGGAACCCTCCAGATACGCAGTATTTT. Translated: CSGESGNPPDTQYF.

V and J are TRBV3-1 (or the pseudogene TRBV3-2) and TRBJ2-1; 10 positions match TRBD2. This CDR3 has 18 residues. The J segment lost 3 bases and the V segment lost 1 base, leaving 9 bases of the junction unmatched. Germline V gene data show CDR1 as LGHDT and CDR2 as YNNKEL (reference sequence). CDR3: CASSQVGTWTSGYNEQFF. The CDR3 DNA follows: TGTGCCAGCAGCCAAGTTGGCACGTGGACTAGCGGCTACAATGAGCAGTTCTTC.

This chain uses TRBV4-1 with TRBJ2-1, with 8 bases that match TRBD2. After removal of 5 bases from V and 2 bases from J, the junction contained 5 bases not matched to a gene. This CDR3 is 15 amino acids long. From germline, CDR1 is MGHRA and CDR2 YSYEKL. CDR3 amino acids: CASSAPGLAYNEQFF. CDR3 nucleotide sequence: TGCGCCAGCAGCGCACCGGGACTAGCCTACAATGAGCAGTTCTTC.

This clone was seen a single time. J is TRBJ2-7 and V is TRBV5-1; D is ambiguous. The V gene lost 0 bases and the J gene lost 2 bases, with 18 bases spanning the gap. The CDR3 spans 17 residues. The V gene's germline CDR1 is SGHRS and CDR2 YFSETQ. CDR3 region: CASSLVPSADSAYEQYF. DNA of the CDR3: TGCGCCAGCAGCTTGGTTCCCTCGGCCGACTCAGCCTACGAGCAGTACTTC.

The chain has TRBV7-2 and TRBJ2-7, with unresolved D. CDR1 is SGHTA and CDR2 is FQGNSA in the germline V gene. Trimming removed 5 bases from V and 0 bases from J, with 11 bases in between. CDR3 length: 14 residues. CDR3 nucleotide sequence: TGTGCCAGCAGCCAGACCCATCCCTCCTACGAGCAGTACTTC. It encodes CASSQTHPSYEQYF. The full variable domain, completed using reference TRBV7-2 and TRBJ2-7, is GAGVSQSPSNKVTEKGKDVELRCDPISGHTALYWYRQSLGQGLEFLIYFQGNSAPDKSGLPSDRFSAERTGGSVSTLTIQRTQQEDSAVYLCASSQTHPSYEQYFGPGTRLTVT.

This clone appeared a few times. The CDR3 DNA reads TGTGCCAGCAGTCGGCACAGGGGGCAGACTCGGAGCACAGATACGCAGTATTTT. Translation: CASSRHRGQTRSTDTQYF. V and J are TRBV6-2 or TRBV6-3 and TRBJ2-3, with 9 nucleotides matching TRBD1. V lost 5 bases and J lost 0; bases outside the gene matches: 12. The CDR3 totals 18 residues. Germline loops: CDR1 MNHEY, CDR2 SVGEGT.

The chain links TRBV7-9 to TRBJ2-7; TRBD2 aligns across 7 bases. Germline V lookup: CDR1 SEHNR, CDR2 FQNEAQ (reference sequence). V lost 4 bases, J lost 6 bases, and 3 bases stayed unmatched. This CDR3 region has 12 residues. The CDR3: CASSWTSSEQYF. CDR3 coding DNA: TGTGCCAGCAGCTGGACTAGTTCCGAGCAGTACTTC.

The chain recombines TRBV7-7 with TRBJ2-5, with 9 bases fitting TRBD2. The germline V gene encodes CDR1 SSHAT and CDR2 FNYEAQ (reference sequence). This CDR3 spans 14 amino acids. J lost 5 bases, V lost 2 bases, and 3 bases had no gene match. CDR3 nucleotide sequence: TGTGCCAGCAGCTTAAGCGGGAGGCAGGAGACCCAGTACTTC. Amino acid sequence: CASSLSGRQETQYF.

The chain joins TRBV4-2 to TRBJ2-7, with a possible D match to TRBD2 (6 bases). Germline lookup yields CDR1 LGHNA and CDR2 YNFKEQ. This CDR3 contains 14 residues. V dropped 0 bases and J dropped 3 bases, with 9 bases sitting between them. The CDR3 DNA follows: TGTGCCAGCAGCCAAGACATAGCGGACTACGAGCAGTACTTC. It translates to CASSQDIADYEQYF.

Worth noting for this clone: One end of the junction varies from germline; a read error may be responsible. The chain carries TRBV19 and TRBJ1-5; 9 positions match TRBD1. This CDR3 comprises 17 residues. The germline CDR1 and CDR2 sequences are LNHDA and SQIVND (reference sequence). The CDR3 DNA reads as TGTGCCAGTAGTATAGTCCCCGGGACAGGGTACAATAAGCCCCAGCATTTT. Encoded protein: CASSIVPGTGYNKPQHF. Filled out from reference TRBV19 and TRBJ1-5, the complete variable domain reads DGGITQSPKYLFRKEGQNVTLSCEQNLNHDAMYWYRQDPGQGLRLIYYSQIVNDFQKGDIAEGYSVSREKKESFPLTVTSAQKNPTAFYLCASSIVPGTGYNKPQHFGDGTRLSIL.

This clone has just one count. In DNA form, the CDR3 reads TGCGCCAGCAGCCAAGATGGGTCCAGGGCTGACAATCAGCCCCAGCATTTT. This codes for CASSQDGSRADNQPQHF. The chain has TRBV4-1 and TRBJ1-5; TRBD1 might be the D (5 bases). Trimming took 0 bases from V and 3 from J, leaving 15 bases between them. This CDR3 has 17 amino acids. Germline CDR1 MGHRA, CDR2 YSYEKL.